One and the same sample provided the 20 T cell receptor beta chains below, sequenced in a study of cytomegalovirus exposure and HLA in healthy donors. PCR used 60 Vbeta primers and 13 Jbeta primers. TCRdb's table, derived via immunoSEQ multiplex PCR, lists solely in-frame clones and lacks some. Of approximately 110,000 clones in the sample, approximately 80% were seen once. Material: PBMCs. These receptors were taken from a woman aged 18 to 35 in good health and CMV-seronegative.

The rearrangement links TRBV2 to TRBJ1-5, with 7 nucleotides matching TRBD1. CDR3 size: 14 residues. V was clipped by 6 bases and J by 5 bases; unmatched bases: 7. CDR1 SNHLY and CDR2 FYNNEI come from the germline V gene. This CDR3 reads CASRGDSYHQPQHF. The CDR3 DNA is TGTGCCAGCAGGGGGGACAGTTACCATCAGCCCCAGCATTTT.

The chain is built from TRBV5-1 and TRBJ1-2; D possibly corresponds to TRBD1 (5 bases). The V end lost 0 bases, the J end lost 0 bases, and 9 bases lay between the germline ends. CDR1 and CDR2 (germline): SGHRS, YFSETQ. The CDR3 extends over 15 amino acids. Here the CDR3 DNA reads TGCGCCAGCAGCTTGGAGGGGTTGGCTAACTATGGCTACACCTTC. It translates to CASSLEGLANYGYTF.

This chain links TRBV5-6 with TRBJ1-4; TRBD1 might be the D (6 bases). The germline V and J ends were trimmed by 0 bases and 6 bases, with 9 bases remaining between them. The germline V gene has CDR1 SGHDT and CDR2 YYEEEE. The CDR3 runs 14 residues. The CDR3 region is CASSLAGAHEKLFF. CDR3 sequence (DNA): TGTGCCAGCAGCTTGGCAGGGGCACATGAAAAACTGTTTTTT.

V is TRBV27 and J is TRBJ2-4, with a tentative D call TRBD1 (5 bases). V gave up 2 bases and J gave up 0 bases, with 8 bases separating them. The CDR3 is made up of 15 amino acids. Germline V CDR1 and CDR2: MNHEY, SMNVEV (reference sequence). CDR3 sequence: CASSLRGLAKNIQYF. CDR3 DNA sequence: TGTGCCAGCAGTTTAAGGGGCCTAGCCAAAAACATTCAGTACTTC.

This clone was observed once. J is TRBJ1-2 and V is TRBV6-5; D call uncertain. The CDR3 totals 12 residues. V shed 8 bases and J shed 6 bases, with 13 bases lying between them. Germline lookup yields CDR1 MNHEY and CDR2 SVGAGI. CDR3 protein: CASWMEGNGYTF. The CDR3 DNA sequence: TGTGCCAGCTGGATGGAGGGTAATGGCTACACCTTC.

The chain is built from TRBV29-1 and TRBJ1-1; no clear D. Germline lookup yields CDR1 SQVTM and CDR2 ANQGSEA. V was clipped by 0 bases and J by 0 bases, with 5 bases between them. CDR3 length: 13 amino acids. This chain's CDR3 is CSVEDQMNTEAFF. The CDR3 bases are TGCAGCGTTGAAGATCAGATGAACACTGAAGCTTTCTTT.

This clone was observed a handful of times. The CDR3 sequence: CASSPRLTEAFF. CDR3 in DNA: TGTGCCAGTAGTCCGCGGCTCACTGAAGCTTTCTTT. This chain links TRBV19 with TRBJ1-1, with D uncertain. Germline values: CDR1 LNHDA, CDR2 SQIVND (reference sequence). The V gene lost 5 bases and the J gene lost 4 bases, with 8 bases spanning the gap. The CDR3 is 12 amino acids.

The chain carries TRBV6-5 and TRBJ2-1; 8 bases map to TRBD1. The CDR3 is 15 residues long. The trim removed 5 bases at V and 9 bases at J, leaving 12 bases unmatched. Germline CDR1 reads MNHEY; CDR2 reads SVGAGI. The DNA of the CDR3 is TGTGCCAGCAGTGCCTTCAGGGGGCGTGGTAGTGAGCAGTTCTTC. Encoded protein: CASSAFRGRGSEQFF.

This clone has just one count. This sequence joins TRBV19 and TRBJ2-1; TRBD2 matches at 8 bases. Trimming at V came to 10 bases and at J to 7 bases, leaving 9 bases not matched to a gene. Germline V gene lookup returns CDR1 LNHDA and CDR2 SQIVND (reference sequence). The CDR3 length is 13 residues. CDR3 amino acids: CATSGRGRNEQFF. CDR3 sequence (DNA): TGTGCCACCAGCGGGAGAGGACGAAATGAGCAGTTCTTC.

The rearrangement links TRBV19 to TRBJ2-1; 10 bases fit TRBD2. Germline CDR1 LNHDA, CDR2 SQIVND (reference sequence). CDR3 length: 14 residues. V lost 7 bases to trimming and J lost 3 bases; unmatched junction nucleotides: 3. CDR3 sequence reads: CASNLAGDYNEQFF. Here the CDR3 DNA reads TGTGCCAGTAACCTAGCGGGAGACTACAATGAGCAGTTCTTC.

This rearrangement joins TRBV28 to TRBJ1-1; D uncertain. This CDR3 contains 13 residues. Trimming took off 6 bases at V and 5 bases at J, with 13 bases between the two ends. Looked up from germline, CDR1 is MDHEN and CDR2 is SYDVKM. CDR3 sequence: CASRYIERTEAFF. In nucleotides, the CDR3 is TGTGCCAGCAGGTACATCGAGAGGACTGAAGCTTTCTTT.

This clone showed up just a few times. CDR3 protein: CAVSGDPNEKLFF. As DNA, the CDR3 is TGTGCCGTTTCAGGGGATCCTAATGAAAAACTGTTTTTT. J is TRBJ1-4 and V is TRBV7-9; D might be TRBD1 (6 bases). V lost 11 bases to trimming and J lost 3 bases, with 13 bases between them. Germline assignment: CDR1 SEHNR and CDR2 FQNEAQ (reference sequence). The CDR3 is made up of 13 amino acids. The whole variable domain, remainder taken from reference TRBV7-9 and TRBJ1-4, is DTGVSQNPRHKITKRGQNVTFRCDPISEHNRLYWYRQTLGQGPEFLTYFQNEAQLEKSRLLSDRFSAERPKGSFSTLEIQRTEQGDSAMYLCAVSGDPNEKLFFGSGTQLSVL.

J is TRBJ1-4 and V is TRBV5-6; D uncertain. Germline assignment: CDR1 SGHDT and CDR2 YYEEEE. V shed 0 bases and J shed 0 bases, with 9 bases lying between them. The CDR3 runs 16 residues. For the CDR3, the DNA is TGTGCCAGCAGCTTGGCTGGCCTCGCAACTAATGAAAAACTGTTTTTT. Its protein product is CASSLAGLATNEKLFF.

The chain combines TRBV11-3 with TRBJ1-1, with 9 bases identical to TRBD1. Germline assignment: CDR1 SGHNT and CDR2 YENEEA. V gave up 3 bases and J gave up 1 base; unmatched junction bases: 3. The CDR3 has 15 amino acids. DNA of the CDR3: TGTGCCAGCAGCTTCGGGGGACAGGGGAACACTGAAGCTTTCTTT. Encoded protein: CASSFGGQGNTEAFF.

This chain uses TRBV11-3 with TRBJ2-5; D not resolved. V lost 3 bases and J 6 bases, leaving 23 bases between the germline ends. CDR1 is SGHNT and CDR2 is YENEEA in the germline V gene. The CDR3 length is 17 residues. The CDR3 nucleotides are TGTGCCAGCAGCTTTTCTTACAGTCTTCGCGCCGCACAGACCCAGTACTTC. Protein product: CASSFSYSLRAAQTQYF.

The chain employs TRBV5-4 and TRBJ1-1, with 8 bases fitting TRBD1. V dropped 2 bases and J dropped 8; count of bases not matched to a gene: 5. This CDR3 is built from 13 residues. Germline V gene data show CDR1 as SGHNT and CDR2 as YYREEE (reference sequence). Written as DNA, the CDR3 is TGTGCCAGCAGCTTCGACAGGGGCGCCGAAGCTTTCTTT. Translating it yields CASSFDRGAEAFF.

The V call is TRBV28, the J call TRBJ1-1; 11 bases agree with TRBD1. CDR1 and CDR2 from the germline V gene are MDHEN and SYDVKM. The CDR3 covers 16 residues. V trimming: 4 bases; J trimming: 4 bases; junction bases outside the gene matches: 8. CDR3 in amino acids: CASSSLGQGVFTEAFF. The CDR3 nucleotides are TGTGCCAGCAGTTCCCTGGGACAGGGGGTTTTCACTGAAGCTTTCTTT.

This chain links TRBV6-6 with TRBJ1-5; D is possibly TRBD1 (5 bases). The germline CDR1 and CDR2 sequences are MNHNY and SVGAGI (reference sequence). V was trimmed by 7 bases and J by 2 bases, leaving 12 bases between them. There are 14 residues in the CDR3. The CDR3 region has the DNA TGTGCCAGCACTGGGGGGATGGGCAATCAGCCCCAGCATTTT. Protein product: CASTGGMGNQPQHF.

This rearrangement joins TRBV27 to TRBJ2-7; 11 bases line up with TRBD2. CDR3 length: 14 amino acids. Germline CDR1 MNHEY, CDR2 SMNVEV (reference sequence). The V and J ends lost 5 bases and 2 bases, in that order; junction bases with no gene match: 2. The CDR3 DNA sequence: TGTGCCAGCAGTAGTAGCGGGAGGGCCTACGAGCAGTACTTC. It specifies CASSSSGRAYEQYF.

This rearrangement joins TRBV27 to TRBJ1-2; the D is unclear. Trimming took 5 bases from V and 4 from J, leaving 14 bases between them. The CDR3 totals 14 residues. The germline V gene has CDR1 MNHEY and CDR2 SMNVEV (reference sequence). The CDR3 sequence is CASSKEGSPYGYTF. CDR3 bases: TGTGCCAGCAGTAAAGAGGGATCGCCCTATGGCTACACCTTC.